This T cell receptor beta chain emerged from a study of blood T cell repertoires in COVID-19. On the study more broadly: T cells, B-cell-depleted T cells, or PBMCs supplied cDNA or gDNA.

Only in-frame clones appear in the TCRdb table, and some are missing; sequencing was by immunoSEQ multiplex PCR. The sample records some 180,000 clones, approximately 80% being singletons. With V trimmed by 3 bases and J by 4 bases, 12 bases remained unmatched. The CDR3 totals 18 residues. Germline CDR1 reads SGHTA; CDR2 reads FQGTGA. The origin of this receptor is a human donor in a cohort sampled during active COVID-19. The specimen was peripheral blood. The chain has TRBV7-3 and TRBJ2-6, with 7 bases fitting TRBD2. CDR3 amino acids: CASSLLGGSPKGANVLTF. CDR3 sequence (DNA): TGTGCCAGCAGCTTGCTCGGGGGGTCCCCTAAGGGGGCCAACGTCCTGACTTTC.